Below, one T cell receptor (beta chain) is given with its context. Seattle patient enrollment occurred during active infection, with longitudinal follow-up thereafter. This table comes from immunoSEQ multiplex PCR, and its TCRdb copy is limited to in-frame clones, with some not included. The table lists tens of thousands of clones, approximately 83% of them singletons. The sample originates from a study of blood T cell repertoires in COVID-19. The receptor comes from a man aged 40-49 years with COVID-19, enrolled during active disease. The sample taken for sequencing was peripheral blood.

CDR3 in amino acids: CASSFLPNYGYTF. The DNA of the CDR3 is TGTGCCAGCAGTTTCCTACCCAACTATGGCTACACCTTC. The V and J genes are TRBV28 and TRBJ1-2; D gene uncertain. This CDR3 has 13 amino acids. CDR1 MDHEN and CDR2 SYDVKM come from the germline V gene. Trimming removed 3 bases from V and 2 bases from J, with 7 bases in between.